This T cell receptor (beta chain) came from a study of blood T cell repertoires in COVID-19. On the study more broadly: Donors in the United States, Italy and Spain gave samples during acute or convalescent COVID-19. T cells, B-cell-depleted T cells, or PBMCs supplied cDNA or gDNA.

Source study methods: Estimated nucleated cell counts came from reference gene primer amplification. The assay was immunoSEQ multiplex PCR, and TCRdb's table has in-frame clones only and misses some. Clonal size and the V and J genes are those of that table, whereas D and trimming came from the DNA. The sample has hundreds of thousands of clones; 70% to 90% are singletons. The CDR3 consists of 14 residues. With 7 bases removed from V and 7 bases from J, the gap between germline ends came to 17 bases. Germline CDR1 is WSHSY and CDR2 is SAAADI. Sequenced sample: peripheral blood. V and J are TRBV10-2 and TRBJ1-5, with D hard to call. This clonotype was sampled from a man aged 18 to 30 with active or convalescent COVID-19. CDR3 coding DNA: TGCGCCAGCAAGGGTGAGGGTCTGGGACAGCCCCAGCATTTT. Protein product: CASKGEGLGQPQHF.